Listed below are T cell receptor beta chains from one sample, sequenced in a study of blood T cell repertoires in COVID-19. Some clones are missing from TCRdb's copy, which holds only in-frame ones; the method was immunoSEQ multiplex PCR. The table records approximately 60,000 clones, about four fifths of them present only once. Sequencing was carried out using peripheral blood. These receptor sequences come from an elderly woman with acute or convalescent COVID-19. Both conserved end residues are part of each CDR3. The D gene is left open where the match is weak. Some rows mark clone size as missing; the rest say once, few, many or name a class of expanded clone.

>-|TRBV4-3|TRBJ1-6|-|14
TGCGCCAGCAGCCAAGATGCCAGGGGATCACCCCTCCACTTT
CASSQDARGSPLHF
>-|TRBV28|TRBJ2-7|-|12
TGTGCCAGCAGCTGGGGGGGGGCCGAGCAGTACTTC
CASSWGGAEQYF
>-|TRBV30|TRBJ1-2|TRBD1|13
TGTGCCTGGACAGGGGGTCGGAACTATGGCTACACCTTC
CAWTGGRNYGYTF
>-|TRBV5-1|TRBJ2-7|TRBD1|15
TGCGCCAGCCTGTTCCGGGACAGGGGGCAATACGAGCAGTACTTC
CASLFRDRGQYEQYF
>-|TRBV3-1/TRBV3-2|TRBJ1-3|-|14
TGTGCCAGCAGTATCACAGGGTTGGGAAACACCATATATTTT
CASSITGLGNTIYF
>-|TRBV9|TRBJ2-1|-|15
TGTGCCAGCAATGCCGCGGGGAGCTCCTACAATGAGCAGTTCTTC
CASNAAGSSYNEQFF
>-|TRBV29-1|TRBJ2-5|-|13
TGCAGCGGCGTCCGGGATGTTCAAGAGACCCAGTACTTC
CSGVRDVQETQYF
>-|TRBV6-5|TRBJ2-7|TRBD2|15
TGTGCCAGCCTACCCGGGACTAGCGGGGTCTACGAGCAGTACTTC
CASLPGTSGVYEQYF
>-|TRBV5-1|TRBJ2-3|TRBD2|14
TGCGCCAGCACCGGGACTACCGGCACACATACGCAGTATTTT
CASTGTTGTHTQYF
>few|TRBV5-4|TRBJ2-2|TRBD2|18
TGTGCCAGCAGTCCCCCGGGACTAGCGGGAGCCGGCACCGGGGAGCTGTTTTTT
CASSPPGLAGAGTGELFF
>-|TRBV28|TRBJ2-3|TRBD1|15
TGTGCCAGCAGCCCGGACAGGCCGAAGGCAGATACGCAGTATTTT
CASSPDRPKADTQYF
>once|TRBV28|TRBJ1-6|TRBD1|16
TGTGCCAGCAGTCCCGACAGGGGACGTCCCTTAGCACCCCTCCACTTT
CASSPDRGRPLAPLHF
>once|TRBV7-6|TRBJ2-7|TRBD2|15
TGTGCCAGCAGTCGGACTAGCGGACGCTCCTACGAGCAGTACTTC
CASSRTSGRSYEQYF
>-|TRBV7-8|TRBJ1-2|-|17
TGTGCCAGCAGCCCACTGATTCTTTCAGGGGCTGGCTATGGCTACACCTTC
CASSPLILSGAGYGYTF
>-|TRBV2|TRBJ2-7|TRBD1|16
TGTGCCAGCAGTCACCCTAGGGACAGGTTAGCCTACGAGCAGTACTTC
CASSHPRDRLAYEQYF
>-|TRBV2|TRBJ1-2|TRBD1|13
TGTGCCAGCAGGGTACAGGGGGCGGGAGGCTACACCTTC
CASRVQGAGGYTF
>-|TRBV6-6|TRBJ2-2|-|14
TGTGCCAGCAGGCGTAGCGGAGCGGCGGGGGAGCTGTTTTTT
CASRRSGAAGELFF
>-|TRBV7-9|TRBJ1-6|-|17
TGTGCCAGCAGCCCCACCGCATTTGGGCTCTATAATTCACCCCTCCACTTT
CASSPTAFGLYNSPLHF
>few|TRBV7-3|TRBJ2-1|-|16
TGTGCCAGCAGCCCCTCAGATTTGGCCATAAACAATGAGCAGTTCTTC
CASSPSDLAINNEQFF
>-|TRBV7-8|TRBJ1-5|-|19
TGTGCCAGCAGCCACCAGGGCCAGGCCATGCGCACCCTGAATCAGCCCCAGCATTTT
CASSHQGQAMRTLNQPQHF